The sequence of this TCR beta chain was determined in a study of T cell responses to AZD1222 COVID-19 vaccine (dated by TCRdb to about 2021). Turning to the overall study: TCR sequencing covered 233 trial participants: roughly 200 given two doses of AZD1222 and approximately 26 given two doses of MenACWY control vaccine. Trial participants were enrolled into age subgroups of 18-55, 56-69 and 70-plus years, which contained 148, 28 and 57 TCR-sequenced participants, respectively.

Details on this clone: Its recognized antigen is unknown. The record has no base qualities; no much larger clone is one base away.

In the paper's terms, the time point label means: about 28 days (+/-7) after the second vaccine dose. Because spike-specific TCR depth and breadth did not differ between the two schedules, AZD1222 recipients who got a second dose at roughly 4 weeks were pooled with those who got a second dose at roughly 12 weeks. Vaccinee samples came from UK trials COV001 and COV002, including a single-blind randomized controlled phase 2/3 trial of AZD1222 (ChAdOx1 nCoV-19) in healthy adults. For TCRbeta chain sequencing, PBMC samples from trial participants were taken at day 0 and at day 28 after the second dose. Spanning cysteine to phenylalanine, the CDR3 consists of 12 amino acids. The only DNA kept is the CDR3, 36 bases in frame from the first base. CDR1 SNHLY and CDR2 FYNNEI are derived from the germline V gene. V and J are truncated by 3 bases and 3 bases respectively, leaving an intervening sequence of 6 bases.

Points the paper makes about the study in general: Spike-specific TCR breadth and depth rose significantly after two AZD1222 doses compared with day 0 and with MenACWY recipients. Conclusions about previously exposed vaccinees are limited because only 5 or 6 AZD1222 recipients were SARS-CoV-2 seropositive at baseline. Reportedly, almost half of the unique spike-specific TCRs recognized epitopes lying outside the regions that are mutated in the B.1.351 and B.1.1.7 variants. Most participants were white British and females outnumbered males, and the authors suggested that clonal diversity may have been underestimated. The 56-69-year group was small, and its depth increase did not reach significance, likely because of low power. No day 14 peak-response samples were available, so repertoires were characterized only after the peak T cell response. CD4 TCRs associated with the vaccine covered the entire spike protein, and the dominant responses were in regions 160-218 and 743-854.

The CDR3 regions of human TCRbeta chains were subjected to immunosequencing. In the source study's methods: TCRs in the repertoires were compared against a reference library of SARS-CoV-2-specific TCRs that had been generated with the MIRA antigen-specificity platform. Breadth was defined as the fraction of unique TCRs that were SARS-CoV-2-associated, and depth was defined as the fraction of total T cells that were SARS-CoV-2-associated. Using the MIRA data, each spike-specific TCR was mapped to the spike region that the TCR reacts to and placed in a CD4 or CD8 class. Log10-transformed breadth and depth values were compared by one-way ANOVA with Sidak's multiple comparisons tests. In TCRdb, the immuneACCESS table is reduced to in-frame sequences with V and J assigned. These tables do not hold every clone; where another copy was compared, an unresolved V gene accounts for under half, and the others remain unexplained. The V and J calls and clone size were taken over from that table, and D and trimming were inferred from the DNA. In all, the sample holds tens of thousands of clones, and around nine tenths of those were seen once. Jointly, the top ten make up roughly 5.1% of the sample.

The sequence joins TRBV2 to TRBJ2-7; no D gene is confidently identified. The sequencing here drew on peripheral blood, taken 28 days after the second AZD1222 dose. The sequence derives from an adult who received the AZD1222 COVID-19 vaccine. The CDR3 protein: CASSDVFYEQYF. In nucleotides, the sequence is TGTGCCAGCAGTGATGTGTTCTACGAGCAGTACTTC.